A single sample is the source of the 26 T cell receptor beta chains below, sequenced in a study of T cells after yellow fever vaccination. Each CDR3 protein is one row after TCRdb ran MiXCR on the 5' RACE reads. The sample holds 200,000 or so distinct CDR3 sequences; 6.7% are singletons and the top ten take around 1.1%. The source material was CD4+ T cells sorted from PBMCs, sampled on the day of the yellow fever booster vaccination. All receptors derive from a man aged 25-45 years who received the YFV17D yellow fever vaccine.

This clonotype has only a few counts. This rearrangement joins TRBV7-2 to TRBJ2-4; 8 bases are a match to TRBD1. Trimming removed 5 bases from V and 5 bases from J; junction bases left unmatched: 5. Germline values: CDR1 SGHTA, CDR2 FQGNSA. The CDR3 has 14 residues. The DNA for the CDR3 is TGTGCCAGCAGCCCCGACAGGGGACAAAACATTCAGTACTTC. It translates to CASSPDRGQNIQYF.

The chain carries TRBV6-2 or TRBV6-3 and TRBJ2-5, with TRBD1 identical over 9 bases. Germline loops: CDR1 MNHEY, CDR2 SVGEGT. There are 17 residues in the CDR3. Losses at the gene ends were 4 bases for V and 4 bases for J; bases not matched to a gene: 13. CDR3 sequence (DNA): TGTGCCAGCAGTTTAGGCGAAAACAGGGGGCTGTTAGAGACCCAGTACTTC. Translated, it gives CASSLGENRGLLETQYF.

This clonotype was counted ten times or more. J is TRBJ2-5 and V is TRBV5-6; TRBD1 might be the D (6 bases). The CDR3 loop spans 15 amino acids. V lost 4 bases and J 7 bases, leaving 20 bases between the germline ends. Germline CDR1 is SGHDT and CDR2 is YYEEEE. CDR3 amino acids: CASSIEQGSLGTQYF. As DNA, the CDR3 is TGTGCCAGCAGCATCGAACAGGGTTCCTTAGGGACCCAGTACTTC.

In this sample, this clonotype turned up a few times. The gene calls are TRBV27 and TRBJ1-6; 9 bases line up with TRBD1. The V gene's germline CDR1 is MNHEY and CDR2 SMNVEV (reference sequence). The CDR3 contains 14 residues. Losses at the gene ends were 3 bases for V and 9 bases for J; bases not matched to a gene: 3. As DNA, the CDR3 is TGTGCCAGCAGTTTCCGGGACAGGGTTTCACCCCTCCACTTT. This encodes CASSFRDRVSPLHF.

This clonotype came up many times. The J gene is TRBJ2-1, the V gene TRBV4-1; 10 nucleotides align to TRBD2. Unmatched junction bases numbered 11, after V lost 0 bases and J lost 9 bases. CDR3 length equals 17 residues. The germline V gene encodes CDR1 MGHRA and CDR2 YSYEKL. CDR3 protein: CASSQDQSTSGKSEQFF. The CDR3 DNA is TGCGCCAGCAGCCAAGATCAAAGCACTAGCGGGAAGAGTGAGCAGTTCTTC.

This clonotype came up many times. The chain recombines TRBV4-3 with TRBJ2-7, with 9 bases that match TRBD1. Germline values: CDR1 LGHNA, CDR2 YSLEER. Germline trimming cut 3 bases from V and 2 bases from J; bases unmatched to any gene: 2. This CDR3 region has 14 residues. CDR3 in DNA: TGCGCCAGCAGCCAGACAGGGGGTGCCTACGAGCAGTACTTC. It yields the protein CASSQTGGAYEQYF.

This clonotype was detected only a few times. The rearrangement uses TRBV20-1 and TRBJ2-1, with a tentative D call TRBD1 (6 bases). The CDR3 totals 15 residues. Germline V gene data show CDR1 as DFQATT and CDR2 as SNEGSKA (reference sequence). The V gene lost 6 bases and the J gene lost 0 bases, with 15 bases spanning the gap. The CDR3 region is CSAPRGKGSYNEQFF. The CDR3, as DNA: TGCAGTGCACCCAGGGGAAAGGGCTCCTACAATGAGCAGTTCTTC.

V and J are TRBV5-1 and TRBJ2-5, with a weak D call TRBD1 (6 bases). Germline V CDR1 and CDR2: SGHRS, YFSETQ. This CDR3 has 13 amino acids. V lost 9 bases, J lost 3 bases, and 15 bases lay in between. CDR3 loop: CATRVGGEETQYF. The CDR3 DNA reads TGCGCCACCCGCGTTGGGGGCGAAGAGACCCAGTACTTC.

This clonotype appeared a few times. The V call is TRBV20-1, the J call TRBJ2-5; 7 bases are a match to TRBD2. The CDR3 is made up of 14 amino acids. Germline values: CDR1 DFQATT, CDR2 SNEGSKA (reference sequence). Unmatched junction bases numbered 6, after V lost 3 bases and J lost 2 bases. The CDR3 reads CSASRGGGQETQYF. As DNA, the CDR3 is TGCAGTGCTAGTCGTGGCGGGGGTCAAGAGACCCAGTACTTC.

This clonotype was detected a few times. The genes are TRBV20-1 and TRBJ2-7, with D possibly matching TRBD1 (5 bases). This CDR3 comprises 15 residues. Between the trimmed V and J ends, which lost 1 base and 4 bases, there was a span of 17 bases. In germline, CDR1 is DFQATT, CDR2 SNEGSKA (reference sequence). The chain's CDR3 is CSARGTGTGVYEQYF. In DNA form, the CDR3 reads TGCAGTGCTAGAGGTACCGGAACAGGAGTTTACGAGCAGTACTTC.

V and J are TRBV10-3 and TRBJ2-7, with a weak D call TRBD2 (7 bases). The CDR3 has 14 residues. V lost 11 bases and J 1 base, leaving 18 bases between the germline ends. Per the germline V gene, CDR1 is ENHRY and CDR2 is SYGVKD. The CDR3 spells CASQGRDTSYEQYF. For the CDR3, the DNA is TGTGCCTCCCAGGGGAGGGACACATCCTACGAGCAGTACTTC.

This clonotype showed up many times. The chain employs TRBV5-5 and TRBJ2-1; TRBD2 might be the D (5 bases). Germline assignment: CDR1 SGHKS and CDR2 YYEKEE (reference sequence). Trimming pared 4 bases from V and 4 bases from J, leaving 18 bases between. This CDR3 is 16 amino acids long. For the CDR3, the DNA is TGTGCCAGCAGCCCGAACATCGGACTGAGTTACAATGAGCAGTTCTTC. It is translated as CASSPNIGLSYNEQFF.

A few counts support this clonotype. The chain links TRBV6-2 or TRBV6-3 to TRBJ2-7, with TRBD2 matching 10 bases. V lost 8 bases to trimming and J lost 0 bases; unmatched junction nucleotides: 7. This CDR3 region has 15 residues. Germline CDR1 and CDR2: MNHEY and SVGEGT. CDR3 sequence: CASLDSGRTSYEQYF. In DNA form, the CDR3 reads TGTGCCAGCCTCGATAGCGGGAGGACCTCCTACGAGCAGTACTTC.

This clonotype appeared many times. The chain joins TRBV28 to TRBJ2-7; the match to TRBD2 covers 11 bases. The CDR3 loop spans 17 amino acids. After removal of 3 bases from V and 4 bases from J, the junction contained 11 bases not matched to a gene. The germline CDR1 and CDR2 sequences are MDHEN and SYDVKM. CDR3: CASSFRTSGFLNYEQYF. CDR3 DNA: TGTGCCAGCAGTTTTCGGACTAGCGGGTTCCTCAATTACGAGCAGTACTTC.

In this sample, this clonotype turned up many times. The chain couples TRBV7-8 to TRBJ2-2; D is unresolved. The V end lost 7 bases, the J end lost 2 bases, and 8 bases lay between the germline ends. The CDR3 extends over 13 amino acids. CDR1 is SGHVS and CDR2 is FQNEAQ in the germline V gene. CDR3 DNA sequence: TGTGCCAGCAACAGTTATAACACCGGGGAGCTGTTTTTT. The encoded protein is CASNSYNTGELFF.

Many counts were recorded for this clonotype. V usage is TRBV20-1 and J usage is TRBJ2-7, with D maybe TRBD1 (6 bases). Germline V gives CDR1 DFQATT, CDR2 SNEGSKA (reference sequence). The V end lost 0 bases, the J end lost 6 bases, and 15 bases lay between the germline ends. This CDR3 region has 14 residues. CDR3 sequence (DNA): TGCAGTGCTAGAGATAATAGGGGGTTCCCCGAGCAGTACTTC. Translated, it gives CSARDNRGFPEQYF.

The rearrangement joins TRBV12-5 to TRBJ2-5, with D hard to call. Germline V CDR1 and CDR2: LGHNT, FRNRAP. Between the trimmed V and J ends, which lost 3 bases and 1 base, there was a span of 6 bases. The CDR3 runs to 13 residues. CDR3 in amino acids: CASGLYSQETQYF. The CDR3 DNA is TGTGCTAGTGGTTTATACAGCCAAGAGACCCAGTACTTC.

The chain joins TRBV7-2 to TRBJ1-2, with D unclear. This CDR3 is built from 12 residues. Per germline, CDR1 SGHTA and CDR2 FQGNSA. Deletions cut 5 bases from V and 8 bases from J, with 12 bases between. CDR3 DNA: TGTGCCAGCAGCCCGGGCCCCGGGGGCTACACCTTC. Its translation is CASSPGPGGYTF.

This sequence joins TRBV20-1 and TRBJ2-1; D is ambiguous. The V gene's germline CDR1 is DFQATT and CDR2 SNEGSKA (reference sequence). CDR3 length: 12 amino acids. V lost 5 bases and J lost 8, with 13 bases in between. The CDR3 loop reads CSARPNGDEQFF. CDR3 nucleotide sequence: TGCAGTGCTCGTCCAAATGGCGATGAGCAGTTCTTC.

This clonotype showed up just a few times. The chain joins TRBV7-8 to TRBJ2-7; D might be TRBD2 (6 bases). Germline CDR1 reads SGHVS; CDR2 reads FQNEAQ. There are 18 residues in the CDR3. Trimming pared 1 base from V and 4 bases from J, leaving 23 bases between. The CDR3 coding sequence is TGTGCCAGCAGCTTAGGGCTCTCTCTCGGGGGAAAAGGATACGAGCAGTACTTC. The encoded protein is CASSLGLSLGGKGYEQYF. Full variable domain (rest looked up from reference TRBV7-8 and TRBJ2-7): GAGVSQSPRYKVAKRGQDVALRCDPISGHVSLFWYQQALGQGPEFLTYFQNEAQLDKSGLPSDRFFAERPEGSVSTLKIQRTQQEDSAVYLCASSLGLSLGGKGYEQYFGPGTRLTVT.

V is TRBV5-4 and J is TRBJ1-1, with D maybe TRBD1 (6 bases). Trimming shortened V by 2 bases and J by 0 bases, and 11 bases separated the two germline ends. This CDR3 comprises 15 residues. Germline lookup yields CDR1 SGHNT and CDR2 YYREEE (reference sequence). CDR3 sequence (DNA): TGTGCCAGCAGCTTAGGGGGGCCCATGAACACTGAAGCTTTCTTT. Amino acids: CASSLGGPMNTEAFF.

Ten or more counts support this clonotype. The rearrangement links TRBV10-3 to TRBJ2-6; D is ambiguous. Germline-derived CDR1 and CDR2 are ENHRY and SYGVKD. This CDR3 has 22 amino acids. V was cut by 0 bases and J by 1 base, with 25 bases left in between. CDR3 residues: CAISESALSARSLPSGANVLTF. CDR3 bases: TGTGCCATCAGTGAGTCTGCATTATCCGCCCGGTCACTTCCGTCTGGGGCCAACGTCCTGACTTTC.

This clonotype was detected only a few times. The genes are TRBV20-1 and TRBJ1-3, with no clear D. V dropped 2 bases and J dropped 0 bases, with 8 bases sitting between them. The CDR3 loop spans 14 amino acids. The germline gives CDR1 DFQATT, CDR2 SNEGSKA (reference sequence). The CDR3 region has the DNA TGCAGTGCTAGACTCAGCCTCTCTGGAAACACCATATATTTT. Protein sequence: CSARLSLSGNTIYF.

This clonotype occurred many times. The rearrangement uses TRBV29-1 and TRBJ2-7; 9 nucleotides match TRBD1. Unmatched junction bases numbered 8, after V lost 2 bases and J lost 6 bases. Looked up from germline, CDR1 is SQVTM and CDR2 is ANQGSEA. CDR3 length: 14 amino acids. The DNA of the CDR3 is TGCAGCGTTGAATCTGGGACAGGGAGGACCGAGCAGTACTTC. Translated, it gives CSVESGTGRTEQYF.

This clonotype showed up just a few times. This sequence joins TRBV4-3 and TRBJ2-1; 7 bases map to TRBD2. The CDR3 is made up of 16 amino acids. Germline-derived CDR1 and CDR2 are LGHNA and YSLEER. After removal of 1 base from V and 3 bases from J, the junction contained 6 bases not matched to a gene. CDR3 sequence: CASSQGSSGLYNEQFF. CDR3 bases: TGCGCCAGCAGCCAAGGGTCTAGCGGACTCTACAATGAGCAGTTCTTC.

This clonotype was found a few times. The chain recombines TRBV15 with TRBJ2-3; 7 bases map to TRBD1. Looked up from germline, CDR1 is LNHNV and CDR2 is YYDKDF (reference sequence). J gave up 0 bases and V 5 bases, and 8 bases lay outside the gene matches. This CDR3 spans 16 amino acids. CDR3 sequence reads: CATSETTGLSTDTQYF. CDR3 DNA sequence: TGTGCCACCAGCGAAACGACAGGGCTTAGCACAGATACGCAGTATTTT.